The present T cell receptor (beta chain) was sequenced within a study of blood T cell repertoires in COVID-19. Study background: Italy, Spain and the United States were the sources of the convalescent and acute COVID-19 samples. From T cells, B-cell-depleted T cells, or PBMCs came the material, which was cDNA or gDNA.

Trimming at V came to 7 bases and at J to 4 bases, leaving 2 bases not matched to a gene. Germline assignment: CDR1 SQVTM and CDR2 ANQGSEA. The CDR3 is 11 amino acids. Authors' processing steps: Nucleated cell number was recorded as an estimate derived from reference gene primer amplification. The assay was immunoSEQ multiplex PCR, and TCRdb's table has in-frame clones only and misses some. V, J and clone size are those of that table, while D and trimming were read from the DNA. The sample includes around 23,000 clones, around 89% of them seen just once. Sequencing was performed on peripheral blood. The chain employs TRBV29-1 and TRBJ1-1; TRBD1 aligns across 8 bases. This TCR derives from a man between 65 and 85 years old with active COVID-19. CDR3 sequence: CSGDRGTEAFF. The CDR3 nucleotides read TGCAGCGGTGACAGGGGCACTGAAGCTTTCTTT.